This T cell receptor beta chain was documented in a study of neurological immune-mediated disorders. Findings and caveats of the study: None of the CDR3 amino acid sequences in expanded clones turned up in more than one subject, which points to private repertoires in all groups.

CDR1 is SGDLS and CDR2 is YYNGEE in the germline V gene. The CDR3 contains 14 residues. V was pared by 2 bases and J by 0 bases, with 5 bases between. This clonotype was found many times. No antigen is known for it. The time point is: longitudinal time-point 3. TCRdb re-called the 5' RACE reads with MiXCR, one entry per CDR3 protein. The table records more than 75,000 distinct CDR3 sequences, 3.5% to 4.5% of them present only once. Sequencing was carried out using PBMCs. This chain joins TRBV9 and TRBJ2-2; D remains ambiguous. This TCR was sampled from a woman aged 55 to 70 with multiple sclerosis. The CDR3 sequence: CASSVRPNTGELFF. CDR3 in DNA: TGTGCCAGCAGCGTTCGGCCGAACACCGGGGAGCTGTTTTTT. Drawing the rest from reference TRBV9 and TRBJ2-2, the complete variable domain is DSGVTQTPKHLITATGQRVTLRCSPRSGDLSVYWYQQSLDQGLQFLIQYYNGEERAKGNILERFSAQQFPDLHSELNLSSLELGDSALYFCASSVRPNTGELFFGEGSRLTVL.